The rows below give T cell receptor beta chains drawn from one sample of a study of T cell responses to AZD1222 COVID-19 vaccine. Profiling relied on immunoSEQ multiplex PCR, and the TCRdb table lists in-frame clones only, not all of them. The sample holds some 130,000 clones, 84% seen once. The material sequenced was peripheral blood, taken on day 0 of AZD1222 vaccination. These receptor sequences come from an adult in good health. Each CDR3 is given with its conserved first and last residue. The order of the fields is V gene, J gene, clone size, D gene, CDR3 DNA, CDR3 protein. A D gene is named only where the DNA matches it firmly. The size entry is marked missing in some rows and otherwise reads once, few, many or a size class.

v_gene: TRBV11-2; j_gene: TRBJ2-7; abundance: NA; d_gene: NA; CDR3nt: TGTGCCAGCAGCTTAGATCAGGCCCGCTACGAGCAGTACTTC; CDR3aa: CASSLDQARYEQYF
v_gene: TRBV9; j_gene: TRBJ2-5; abundance: NA; d_gene: NA; CDR3nt: TGTGCCAGCAGCCCCCGGACAGACCAAGAGACCCAGTACTTC; CDR3aa: CASSPRTDQETQYF
v_gene: TRBV5-1; j_gene: TRBJ2-7; abundance: NA; d_gene: TRBD1; CDR3nt: TGCGCCAGCAGCCGGGACAGGGATTCCTACGAGCAGTACTTC; CDR3aa: CASSRDRDSYEQYF
v_gene: TRBV18; j_gene: TRBJ1-2; abundance: NA; d_gene: TRBD1; CDR3nt: TGTGCCAGCTCCCTCGGGACAGGGGATGGCTACACCTTC; CDR3aa: CASSLGTGDGYTF
v_gene: TRBV7-9; j_gene: TRBJ2-3; abundance: NA; d_gene: NA; CDR3nt: TGTGCCAGCAGCCTCGGGGGTAAGACAGATACGCAGTATTTT; CDR3aa: CASSLGGKTDTQYF
v_gene: TRBV28; j_gene: TRBJ1-2; abundance: NA; d_gene: TRBD1; CDR3nt: TGTGCCAGCAGTTGGACAGGGGGGGGCTATGGCTACACCTTC; CDR3aa: CASSWTGGGYGYTF
v_gene: TRBV18; j_gene: TRBJ1-5; abundance: once; d_gene: NA; CDR3nt: TGTGCCAGCTCACCAGAAAGGGAATGGAGTTCCAATCAGCCCCAGCATTTT; CDR3aa: CASSPEREWSSNQPQHF
v_gene: TRBV4-1; j_gene: TRBJ1-1; abundance: NA; d_gene: TRBD1; CDR3nt: TGCGCCAGCAGCCAAGTGGGACAGGGGATTAGGTCGACTGAAGCTTTCTTT; CDR3aa: CASSQVGQGIRSTEAFF
v_gene: TRBV6-8; j_gene: TRBJ2-3; abundance: NA; d_gene: NA; CDR3nt: TGTGCCAGCAGTCCACCGGGACAACGCACAGATACGCAGTATTTT; CDR3aa: CASSPPGQRTDTQYF
v_gene: TRBV7-3; j_gene: TRBJ2-3; abundance: NA; d_gene: NA; CDR3nt: TGTGCCAGCAGCCTAGGGACACTTAGCACAAATACGCAGTATTTT; CDR3aa: CASSLGTLSTNTQYF
v_gene: TRBV3-1/TRBV3-2; j_gene: TRBJ2-5; abundance: NA; d_gene: NA; CDR3nt: TGTGCCAGCAGCCCCAACTTTGCCAGGGAAGGGGGGGGGACCCAGTACTTC; CDR3aa: CASSPNFAREGGGTQYF
v_gene: TRBV3-1/TRBV3-2; j_gene: TRBJ2-1; abundance: NA; d_gene: NA; CDR3nt: TGTGCCAGCAGCCAAGATCTGATTCAGGTAGGGAAAAGTGAGCAGTTCTTC; CDR3aa: CASSQDLIQVGKSEQFF
v_gene: TRBV6-5; j_gene: TRBJ2-7; abundance: NA; d_gene: NA; CDR3nt: TGTGCCAGCAGTTACTCGCAGCGCCGCGACGAGCAGTACTTC; CDR3aa: CASSYSQRRDEQYF
v_gene: TRBV7-8; j_gene: TRBJ2-7; abundance: NA; d_gene: NA; CDR3nt: TGTGCCAGCAGCTTAGGCCGATTAGCCCCATCCGAGCAGTACTTC; CDR3aa: CASSLGRLAPSEQYF
v_gene: TRBV5-1; j_gene: TRBJ2-7; abundance: NA; d_gene: NA; CDR3nt: TGCGCCAGCAGCCCTGAAGAAGACATATCCTACGAGCAGTACTTC; CDR3aa: CASSPEEDISYEQYF
v_gene: TRBV28; j_gene: TRBJ2-2; abundance: NA; d_gene: NA; CDR3nt: TGTGCCAGCAGGGTCGACAGCGCGAACACCGGGGAGCTGTTTTTT; CDR3aa: CASRVDSANTGELFF
v_gene: TRBV3-1/TRBV3-2; j_gene: TRBJ2-6; abundance: NA; d_gene: TRBD1; CDR3nt: TGTGCCAGCAGCCAAGAATCCAGACAGGGTAGCCGGGCCAACGTCCTGACTTTC; CDR3aa: CASSQESRQGSRANVLTF
v_gene: TRBV14; j_gene: TRBJ1-6; abundance: NA; d_gene: NA; CDR3nt: TGTGCCAGCAGCCAACTCGGGATAGGGGATTCACCCCTCCACTTT; CDR3aa: CASSQLGIGDSPLHF
v_gene: TRBV6-1; j_gene: TRBJ1-6; abundance: once; d_gene: NA; CDR3nt: TGTGCCAGCAGTGAATCGAAGAATTCACCCCTCCACTTT; CDR3aa: CASSESKNSPLHF
v_gene: TRBV5-1; j_gene: TRBJ1-4; abundance: NA; d_gene: NA; CDR3nt: TGCGCCAGCAGCTTGGACAGGGCTAATGAAAAACTGTTTTTT; CDR3aa: CASSLDRANEKLFF
v_gene: TRBV10-3; j_gene: TRBJ2-1; abundance: NA; d_gene: NA; CDR3nt: TGTGCCATCAGTGAGGCCATACCCTCCTACAATGAGCAGTTCTTC; CDR3aa: CAISEAIPSYNEQFF
v_gene: TRBV19; j_gene: TRBJ1-5; abundance: once; d_gene: TRBD1; CDR3nt: TGTGCCAGTAGGGACAGGGCAGGCAATCAGCCCCAGCATTTT; CDR3aa: CASRDRAGNQPQHF
v_gene: TRBV5-1; j_gene: TRBJ2-7; abundance: NA; d_gene: TRBD2; CDR3nt: TGCGCCAGCAGCCCGGGACTAGCGGGGGGCTCCTACGAGCAGTACTTC; CDR3aa: CASSPGLAGGSYEQYF
v_gene: TRBV28; j_gene: TRBJ2-7; abundance: NA; d_gene: NA; CDR3nt: TGTGCCCGCAGACCGCAGATTCGGGCCTACGAGCAGTACTTC; CDR3aa: CARRPQIRAYEQYF
v_gene: TRBV4-1; j_gene: TRBJ1-5; abundance: NA; d_gene: NA; CDR3nt: TGCGCCAGCAACTGTGTTAAAGGGGAGCATTTT; CDR3aa: CASNCVKGEHF
v_gene: TRBV11-3; j_gene: TRBJ2-7; abundance: NA; d_gene: TRBD1; CDR3nt: TGTGCCAGCAGCACCTCGACAGGGGGTATCTACGAGCAGTACTTC; CDR3aa: CASSTSTGGIYEQYF
v_gene: TRBV3-1/TRBV3-2; j_gene: TRBJ1-2; abundance: NA; d_gene: TRBD1; CDR3nt: TGTGCCAGCTCTGACAGGGGCAACTATGGCTACACCTTC; CDR3aa: CASSDRGNYGYTF
v_gene: TRBV11-2; j_gene: TRBJ1-1; abundance: NA; d_gene: TRBD1; CDR3nt: TGTGCCAGCAGTCGGACAGGGACCACTGAAGCTTTCTTT; CDR3aa: CASSRTGTTEAFF
v_gene: TRBV30; j_gene: TRBJ2-7; abundance: NA; d_gene: TRBD1; CDR3nt: TGTGCCTGGAGTGTATCCCGGACAGGCCTAAGATCCTACGAGCAGTACTTC; CDR3aa: CAWSVSRTGLRSYEQYF
v_gene: TRBV5-1; j_gene: TRBJ2-7; abundance: NA; d_gene: NA; CDR3nt: TGCGCCAGCAGCTTGACGCAGGGTCTCTCCTACGAGCAGTACTTC; CDR3aa: CASSLTQGLSYEQYF
v_gene: TRBV28; j_gene: TRBJ1-1; abundance: NA; d_gene: NA; CDR3nt: TGTGCCAGCAGTTTTCGCACTGAAGCTTTCTTT; CDR3aa: CASSFRTEAFF
v_gene: TRBV3-1/TRBV3-2; j_gene: TRBJ2-1; abundance: NA; d_gene: NA; CDR3nt: TGTGCCAGCAGCCACCCTCAGGGAGACGAGCAGTTCTTC; CDR3aa: CASSHPQGDEQFF
v_gene: TRBV7-9; j_gene: TRBJ2-4; abundance: NA; d_gene: NA; CDR3nt: TGTGCCAGCAGTTTACCCAGGGGAGCGGACATTCAGTACTTC; CDR3aa: CASSLPRGADIQYF
v_gene: TRBV5-1; j_gene: TRBJ1-1; abundance: NA; d_gene: TRBD1; CDR3nt: TGCGCCAGCAGCTTGCAGGGGGAGGTCACTGAAGCTTTCTTT; CDR3aa: CASSLQGEVTEAFF
v_gene: TRBV27; j_gene: TRBJ2-3; abundance: NA; d_gene: TRBD2; CDR3nt: TGTGCCAGCGGGAACCGAGCGGGGCTTGCAGATACGCAGTATTTT; CDR3aa: CASGNRAGLADTQYF
v_gene: TRBV30; j_gene: TRBJ1-5; abundance: NA; d_gene: NA; CDR3nt: TGTGCCCTTGGAGGAGAGCAGCCCCAGCATTTT; CDR3aa: CALGGEQPQHF
v_gene: TRBV20-1; j_gene: TRBJ2-1; abundance: NA; d_gene: NA; CDR3nt: TGCAGTGCTGGACCCGGAAATGAGCAGTTCTTC; CDR3aa: CSAGPGNEQFF
v_gene: TRBV28; j_gene: TRBJ1-2; abundance: NA; d_gene: NA; CDR3nt: TGTGCCGCCAAGGGGAACTATGGCTACACCTTC; CDR3aa: CAAKGNYGYTF
v_gene: TRBV28; j_gene: TRBJ1-6; abundance: NA; d_gene: NA; CDR3nt: TGTGCCAGCAGTTTTGGAGACGGTCGGCCCCTCCACTTT; CDR3aa: CASSFGDGRPLHF
v_gene: TRBV11-3; j_gene: TRBJ2-1; abundance: NA; d_gene: TRBD1; CDR3nt: TGTGCCAGCAGCCAAAGGGGGCTAGTGTACAATGAGCAGTTCTTC; CDR3aa: CASSQRGLVYNEQFF
v_gene: TRBV19; j_gene: TRBJ1-2; abundance: NA; d_gene: NA; CDR3nt: TGTGCCAGTACACCTGCAGGGTACAGCTATGGCTACACCTTC; CDR3aa: CASTPAGYSYGYTF
v_gene: TRBV12-5; j_gene: TRBJ2-3; abundance: NA; d_gene: TRBD1; CDR3nt: TGTGCTAGTGGTTTGCCCAACCCCGGGACAGGTTACACAGATACGCAGTATTTT; CDR3aa: CASGLPNPGTGYTDTQYF
v_gene: TRBV6-5; j_gene: TRBJ1-1; abundance: NA; d_gene: NA; CDR3nt: TGTGCCAGCAGTAAGGACAGACGTCCGGCTTTCTTT; CDR3aa: CASSKDRRPAFF
v_gene: TRBV5-1; j_gene: TRBJ1-4; abundance: NA; d_gene: NA; CDR3nt: TGCGCCAGCAGCTTGGGGGCAACTAATGAAAAACTGTTTTTT; CDR3aa: CASSLGATNEKLFF